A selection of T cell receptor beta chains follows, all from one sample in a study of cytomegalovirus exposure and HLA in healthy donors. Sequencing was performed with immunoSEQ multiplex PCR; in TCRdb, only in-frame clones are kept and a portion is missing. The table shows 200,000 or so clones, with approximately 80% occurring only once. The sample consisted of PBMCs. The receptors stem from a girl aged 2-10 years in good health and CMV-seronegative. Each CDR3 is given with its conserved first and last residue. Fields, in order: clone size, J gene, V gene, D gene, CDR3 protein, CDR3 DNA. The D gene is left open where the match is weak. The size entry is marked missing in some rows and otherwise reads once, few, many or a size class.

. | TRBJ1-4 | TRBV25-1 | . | CASSGPVGAGTEKLFF | TGTGCCAGCAGTGGACCCGTGGGCGCGGGTACCGAAAAACTGTTTTTT
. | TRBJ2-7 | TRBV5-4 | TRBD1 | CASSGQGRSYEQYF | TGTGCCAGCAGCGGACAGGGCCGCTCCTACGAGCAGTACTTC
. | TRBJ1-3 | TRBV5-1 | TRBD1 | CASSLGFRQGGNTIYF | TGCGCCAGCAGCTTGGGATTCCGACAGGGCGGAAACACCATATATTTT
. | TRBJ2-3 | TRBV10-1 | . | CASSRRQMDTQYF | TGCGCCAGCAGTCGGCGACAGATGGATACGCAGTATTTT
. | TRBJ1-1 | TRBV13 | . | CASRGGLSNTEAFF | TGTGCCAGCCGGGGGGGTCTATCGAACACTGAAGCTTTCTTT
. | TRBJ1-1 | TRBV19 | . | CASSIPPGGSTEAFF | TGTGCCAGTAGTATACCCCCTGGTGGGAGCACTGAAGCTTTCTTT
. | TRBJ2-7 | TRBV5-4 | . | CASSFGEQYF | TGTGCCAGCAGCTTCGGGGAGCAGTACTTC
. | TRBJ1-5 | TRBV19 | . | CASSRGNSPGQPQHF | TGTGCCAGTAGCCGCGGGAACAGCCCCGGGCAGCCCCAGCATTTT
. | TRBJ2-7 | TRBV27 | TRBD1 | CASSPTRDSYEQYF | TGTGCCAGCAGTCCCACACGGGACAGCTACGAGCAGTACTTC
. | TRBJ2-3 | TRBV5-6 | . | CASSSLVRQATSTDTQYF | TGTGCCAGCAGCTCTCTGGTTAGACAGGCCACTAGCACAGATACGCAGTATTTT
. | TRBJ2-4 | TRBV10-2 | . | CASHDGTGRGAGNIQYF | TGCGCCAGCCATGACGGGACGGGCCGGGGAGCGGGAAACATTCAGTACTTC
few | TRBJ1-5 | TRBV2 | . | CASVLQGSNQPQHF | TGTGCCAGCGTACTACAGGGCTCCAATCAGCCCCAGCATTTT
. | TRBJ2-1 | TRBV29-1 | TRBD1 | CSVAGQGRDEQFF | TGCAGCGTCGCAGGACAGGGGAGGGATGAGCAGTTCTTC
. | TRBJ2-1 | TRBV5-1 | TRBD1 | CASSLDQGVQYNEQFF | TGCGCCAGCAGCTTGGATCAGGGGGTGCAATACAATGAGCAGTTCTTC
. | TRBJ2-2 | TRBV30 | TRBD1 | CAWSVQGASGELFF | TGTGCCTGGAGTGTGCAGGGGGCAAGCGGGGAGCTGTTTTTT
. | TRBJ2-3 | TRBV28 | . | CASRILASPDTQYF | TGTGCCAGCAGAATACTAGCCTCCCCAGATACGCAGTATTTT
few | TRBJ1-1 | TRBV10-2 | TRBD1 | CASRYRGLAEAFF | TGCGCCAGCAGGTACAGGGGGCTGGCTGAAGCTTTCTTT
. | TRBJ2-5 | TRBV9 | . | CASSVERGDYQETQYF | TGTGCCAGCAGCGTAGAGCGTGGGGACTACCAAGAGACCCAGTACTTC
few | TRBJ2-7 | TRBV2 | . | CASSETEHEQYF | TGTGCCAGCAGTGAAACCGAGCATGAGCAGTACTTC
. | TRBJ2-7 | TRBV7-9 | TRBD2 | CASSLGSSGRRREQYF | TGTGCCAGCAGCTTAGGATCTAGCGGGAGGAGGCGAGAGCAGTACTTC
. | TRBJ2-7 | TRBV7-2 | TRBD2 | CASSSYGEGSEQYF | TGTGCCAGCAGCTCCTACGGGGAGGGAAGCGAGCAGTACTTC
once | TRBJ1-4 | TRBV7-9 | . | CASSSTRPPGKGEKLFF | TGTGCCAGCAGCTCCACACGCCCCCCAGGGAAGGGTGAAAAACTGTTTTTT
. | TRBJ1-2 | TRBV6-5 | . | CASSYKPRGYTF | TGTGCCAGCAGTTACAAACCCCGGGGCTACACCTTC
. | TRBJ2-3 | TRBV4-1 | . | CASSQEQLSTDTQYF | TGCGCCAGCAGCCAAGAACAGCTCAGCACAGATACGCAGTATTTT
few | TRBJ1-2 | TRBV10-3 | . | CAISESRDNSYGYTF | TGTGCCATCAGTGAGTCCCGGGATAACTCGTATGGCTACACCTTC
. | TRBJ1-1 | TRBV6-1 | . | CASSEALQGMNTEAFF | TGTGCCAGCAGTGAAGCACTGCAGGGGATGAACACTGAAGCTTTCTTT
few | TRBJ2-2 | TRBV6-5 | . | CASRQANTGELFF | TGTGCCAGCCGACAGGCTAACACCGGGGAGCTGTTTTTT
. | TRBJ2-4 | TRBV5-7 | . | CASSPGLERDIQYF | TGTGCCAGCAGCCCAGGACTGGAAAGGGACATTCAGTACTTC
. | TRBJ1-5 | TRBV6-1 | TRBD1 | CASSGDRGRGNQPQHF | TGTGCCAGCAGTGGCGACAGGGGAAGGGGAAATCAGCCCCAGCATTTT
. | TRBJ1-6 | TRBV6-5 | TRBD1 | CASSSRTGVHSPLHF | TGTGCCAGCAGCAGCCGGACAGGGGTGCATTCACCCCTCCACTTT
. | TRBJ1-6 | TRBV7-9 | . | CASSLAGGNSYNSPLHF | TGTGCCAGCAGCTTAGCAGGGGGAAACTCCTATAATTCACCCCTCCACTTT
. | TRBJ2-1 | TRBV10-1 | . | CASSREVSGEQFF | TGCGCCAGCAGTAGAGAGGTATCCGGTGAGCAGTTCTTC
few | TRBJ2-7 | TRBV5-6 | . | CASSPVRRVGRDEQYF | TGTGCCAGCAGCCCGGTTCGGAGGGTAGGGCGCGACGAGCAGTACTTC
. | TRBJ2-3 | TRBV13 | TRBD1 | CASSELTDRGGDTQYF | TGTGCCAGCAGCGAACTCACCGACAGGGGAGGAGATACGCAGTATTTT
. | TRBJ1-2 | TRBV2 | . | CASRGTIGYTF | TGTGCCAGCAGGGGGACAATTGGCTACACCTTC
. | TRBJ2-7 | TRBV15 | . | CATSTGQTYEQYF | TGTGCCACCAGCACTGGCCAGACCTACGAGCAGTACTTC
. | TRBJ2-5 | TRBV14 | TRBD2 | CASSAERLAGEDGTQYF | TGTGCCAGCAGCGCGGAGCGGCTAGCGGGGGAGGACGGGACCCAGTACTTC
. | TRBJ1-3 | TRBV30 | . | CAWRIPGRGNTIYF | TGTGCCTGGAGGATTCCAGGGCGTGGAAACACCATATATTTT
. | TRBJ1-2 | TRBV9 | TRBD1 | CASSVEQGSLQAYGYTF | TGTGCCAGCAGCGTAGAACAGGGGTCGCTTCAAGCTTATGGCTACACCTTC
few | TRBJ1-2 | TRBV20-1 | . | CSARESGGYTF | TGCAGTGCTAGAGAATCAGGGGGCTACACCTTC
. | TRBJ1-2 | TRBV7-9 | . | CASSLDGGTNYGYTF | TGTGCCAGCAGCTTAGACGGTGGTACTAACTATGGCTACACCTTC
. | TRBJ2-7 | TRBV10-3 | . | CAISETPQGARYF | TGTGCCATCAGTGAGACCCCACAGGGTGCTCGGTACTTC
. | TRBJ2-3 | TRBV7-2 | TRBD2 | CASSLARLAGGPADTQYF | TGTGCCAGCAGCTTAGCCAGGCTAGCGGGAGGGCCCGCAGATACGCAGTATTTT
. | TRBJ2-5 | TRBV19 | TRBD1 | CASSPRGTKTQYF | TGTGCCAGTAGCCCCAGGGGGACAAAGACCCAGTACTTC
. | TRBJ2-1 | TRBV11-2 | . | CASSPGVLAYNEQFF | TGTGCCAGCAGCCCGGGAGTCCTGGCATACAATGAGCAGTTCTTC
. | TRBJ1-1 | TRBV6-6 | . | CASSYPEPVTEAFF | TGTGCCAGCAGTTACCCGGAGCCAGTTACTGAAGCTTTCTTT
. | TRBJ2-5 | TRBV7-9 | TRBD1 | CASSSGTVQVETQYF | TGTGCCAGCAGCTCCGGGACAGTTCAGGTGGAGACCCAGTACTTC
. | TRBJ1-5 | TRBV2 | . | CASRPQAGWDQPQHF | TGTGCCAGCAGGCCGCAAGCGGGGTGGGATCAGCCCCAGCATTTT
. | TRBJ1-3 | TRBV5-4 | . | CASSLDQGTGNTIYF | TGTGCCAGCAGCTTGGATCAGGGGACTGGAAACACCATATATTTT
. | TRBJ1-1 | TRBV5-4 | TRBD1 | CASSSSGGTEAFF | TGTGCCAGCAGCTCCTCAGGGGGCACTGAAGCTTTCTTT
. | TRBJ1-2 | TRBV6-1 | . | CASSEPPGRGSYTF | TGTGCCAGCAGTGAACCCCCCGGGAGGGGTTCCTACACCTTC
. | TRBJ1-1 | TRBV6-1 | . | CASSEATGLNTEAFF | TGTGCCAGCAGTGAAGCTACGGGTTTGAACACTGAAGCTTTCTTT
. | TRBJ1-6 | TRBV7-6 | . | CASSSTGFSPLHF | TGTGCCAGCAGCTCAACAGGGTTTTCACCCCTCCACTTT
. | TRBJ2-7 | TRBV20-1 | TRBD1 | CSTTTGDEQYF | TGCAGTACCACCACAGGGGACGAGCAGTACTTC
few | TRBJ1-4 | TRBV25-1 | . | CASSDPRGKLFF | TGTGCCAGCAGTGACCCCCGGGGAAAACTGTTTTTT
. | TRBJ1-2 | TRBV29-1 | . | CSVVRRLGGGYTF | TGCAGCGTTGTCCGGAGACTAGGCGGGGGCTACACCTTC
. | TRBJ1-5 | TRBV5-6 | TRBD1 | CASSLVFVGGQGVNQPQHF | TGTGCCAGCAGCTTGGTATTCGTTGGCGGACAGGGGGTCAATCAGCCCCAGCATTTT
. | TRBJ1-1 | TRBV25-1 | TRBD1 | CASSESPTGGTEAFF | TGTGCCAGCAGTGAATCCCCAACAGGGGGCACTGAAGCTTTCTTT
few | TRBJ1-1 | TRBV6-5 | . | CASSWQRGTEAFF | TGTGCCAGCAGTTGGCAAAGGGGGACTGAAGCTTTCTTT
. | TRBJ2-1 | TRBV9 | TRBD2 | CASSVAVSGGYFRGFNEQFF | TGTGCCAGCAGCGTAGCGGTTAGCGGGGGGTACTTTAGGGGCTTCAATGAGCAGTTCTTC